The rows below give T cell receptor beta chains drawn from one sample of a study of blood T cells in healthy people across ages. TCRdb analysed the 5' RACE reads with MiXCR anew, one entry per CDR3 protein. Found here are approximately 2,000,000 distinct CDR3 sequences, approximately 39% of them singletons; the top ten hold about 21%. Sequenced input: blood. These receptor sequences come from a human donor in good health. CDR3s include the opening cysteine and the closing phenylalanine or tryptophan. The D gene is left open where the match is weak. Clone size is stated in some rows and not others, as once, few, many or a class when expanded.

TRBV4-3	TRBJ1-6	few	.	TGCGCCAGCAGCCTCGGCGGTCCCTCGACACCCCTCCACTTT	CASSLGGPSTPLHF
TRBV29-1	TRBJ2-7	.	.	TGCAGCGTAGCCGAGAAAGGGTCGCAGGAGCAGTACTTC	CSVAEKGSQEQYF
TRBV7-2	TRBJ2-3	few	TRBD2	TGTGCCAGCAGCCGGACGACTAGCGGGGGGTTCACAGATACGCAGTATTTT	CASSRTTSGGFTDTQYF
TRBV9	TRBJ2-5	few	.	TGTGCCAGCAGCGCTGGACTAACCCAAGAGACCCAGTACTTC	CASSAGLTQETQYF
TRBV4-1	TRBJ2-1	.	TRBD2	TGCGCCAGCAGCCAAGAAGGGACTAATTCCTACAATGAGCAGTTCTTC	CASSQEGTNSYNEQFF
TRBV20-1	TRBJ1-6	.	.	TGCAGTGTCAACCTATCCCATAATTCACCCCTCCACTTT	CSVNLSHNSPLHF
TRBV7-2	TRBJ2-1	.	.	TGTGCCAGCAGTCGGGACGGGGGTTTTGAGCAGTTCTTC	CASSRDGGFEQFF
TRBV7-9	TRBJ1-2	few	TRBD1	TGTGCCAGCAGCCCGTTAATAGGACAGGCTAACTATGGCTACACCTTC	CASSPLIGQANYGYTF
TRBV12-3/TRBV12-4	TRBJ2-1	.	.	TGTGCCAGCAGTGCCTCGGGGGAGAAGAGCACCTACAATGAGCAGTTCTTC	CASSASGEKSTYNEQFF
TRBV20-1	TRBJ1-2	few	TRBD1	TGCAGTGCTAGGGGGACAGCTCAGGACTATGGCTGCACCTTC	CSARGTAQDYGCTF
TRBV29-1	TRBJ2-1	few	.	TGCAGCGTTGAATACCAAGGGGTTAACTACAATGAGCAGTTCTTC	CSVEYQGVNYNEQFF
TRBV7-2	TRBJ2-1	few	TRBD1	TGTGCCAGCAGCTTAGATACAGGGGCTTATGAGCAGTTCTTC	CASSLDTGAYEQFF
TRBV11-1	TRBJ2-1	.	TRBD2	TGTGCCAGCAGCTTCTTCGGGACTAGCGGGGGCCCCAGCTCCTACAATGAGCAGTTCTTC	CASSFFGTSGGPSSYNEQFF